The next 9 T cell receptor beta chains were all read from a single sample in a study of neoadjuvant anti-PD-1 for oral cavity cancer. The method was immunoSEQ multiplex PCR; TCRdb's version includes in-frame clones alone and lacks a portion of them. The profile shows tens of thousands of clones, over 20% of them singletons. Time point of the sample: after neoadjuvant nivolumab, at surgical resection. Sequenced material: tumor tissue, taken after nivolumab (anti-PD-1) treatment. These receptors came from a person aged 40 to 85 with oral cavity squamous cell carcinoma.

The chain links TRBV27 to TRBJ2-7; 7 bases are a match to TRBD1. This CDR3 spans 14 amino acids. Germline V gene data show CDR1 as MNHEY and CDR2 as SMNVEV (reference sequence). Trimming at V came to 5 bases and at J to 7 bases, leaving 11 bases not matched to a gene. The CDR3 is CASSVNRGLMEQYF. CDR3 in DNA: TGTGCCAGCAGTGTAAACAGGGGTCTCATGGAGCAGTACTTC.

This chain links TRBV10-2 with TRBJ2-7, with TRBD1 matching over 10 bases. The CDR3 is 15 residues long. Unmatched junction bases numbered 8, after V lost 6 bases and J lost 3 bases. Germline values: CDR1 WSHSY, CDR2 SAAADI. CDR3 region: CASSTGTGVYYEQYF. CDR3 bases: TGCGCCAGCAGCACCGGGACAGGGGTATACTACGAGCAGTACTTC.

The sample holds a few counts of this clone. The J gene is TRBJ1-3, the V gene TRBV18; D ambiguous. CDR1 is KGHSH, CDR2 LQKENI, per germline. Trimming removed 2 bases from V and 3 bases from J, with 11 bases in between. CDR3 length: 15 residues. This CDR3 is CASSPGQANGNTIYF. CDR3 DNA sequence: TGTGCCAGCTCACCAGGGCAGGCTAATGGAAACACCATATATTTT.

The rearrangement uses TRBV7-3 and TRBJ2-1; 10 bases line up with TRBD1. Germline values: CDR1 SGHTA, CDR2 FQGTGA. V shed 5 bases, J shed 9 bases, and the junction held 7 bases outside the gene matches. This CDR3 comprises 14 residues. Here the CDR3 DNA reads TGTGCCAGCAGCCCCCGGGACAGGGGCCCTGAGCAGTTCTTC. Protein: CASSPRDRGPEQFF.

In its sample, this clone was seen a few times. The chain is built from TRBV6-4 and TRBJ2-1, with 7 bases fitting TRBD2. The CDR3 is made up of 14 amino acids. The V gene end was trimmed by 3 bases and the J gene end by 6 bases; junction bases not matched to a gene: 5. Germline-derived CDR1 and CDR2 are MRHNA and SNTAGT. CDR3 sequence: CASSERASGNEQFF. CDR3 bases: TGTGCCAGCAGTGAGAGGGCTAGCGGCAATGAGCAGTTCTTC.

The chain has TRBV9 and TRBJ2-5; 10 nucleotides line up with TRBD1. CDR3 size: 16 residues. Per germline, CDR1 SGDLS and CDR2 YYNGEE. Trimming at V came to 3 bases and at J to 5 bases, leaving 10 bases not matched to a gene. CDR3 residues: CASSGGGTGVLETQYF. Here the CDR3 DNA reads TGTGCCAGCAGCGGGGGCGGGACAGGGGTGTTGGAGACCCAGTACTTC.

The J gene is TRBJ1-5, the V gene TRBV7-6; 9 positions agree with TRBD1. The J segment lost 4 bases and the V segment lost 6 bases, leaving 7 bases of the junction unmatched. The germline V gene has CDR1 SGHVS and CDR2 FNYEAQ. The CDR3 has 15 amino acids. CDR3 sequence (DNA): TGTGCCAGCAGTAGACAGGGGGGGAATAATCAGCCCCAGCATTTT. Translation gives CASSRQGGNNQPQHF.

This clone was counted between two and nine times. V gene TRBV5-1 combines with J gene TRBJ2-5; 10 bases map to TRBD2. With 3 bases clipped from V and 2 bases from J, the junction kept 7 bases outside the gene matches. The CDR3 spans 16 residues. Looked up from germline, CDR1 is SGHRS and CDR2 is YFSETQ. This chain's CDR3 is CASSSGGSGGQETQYF. The CDR3 DNA is TGCGCCAGCAGCTCTGGAGGTAGCGGGGGGCAAGAGACCCAGTACTTC.

This clone was counted a few times. This rearrangement joins TRBV5-1 to TRBJ2-5, with D maybe TRBD1 (6 bases). Germline V gives CDR1 SGHRS, CDR2 YFSETQ. V was cut by 5 bases and J by 5 bases, with 22 bases left in between. The CDR3 has 16 residues. CDR3 residues: CASRPTRGTQGETQYF. The CDR3 DNA reads TGCGCCAGCAGACCCACGAGGGGAACTCAGGGGGAGACCCAGTACTTC.